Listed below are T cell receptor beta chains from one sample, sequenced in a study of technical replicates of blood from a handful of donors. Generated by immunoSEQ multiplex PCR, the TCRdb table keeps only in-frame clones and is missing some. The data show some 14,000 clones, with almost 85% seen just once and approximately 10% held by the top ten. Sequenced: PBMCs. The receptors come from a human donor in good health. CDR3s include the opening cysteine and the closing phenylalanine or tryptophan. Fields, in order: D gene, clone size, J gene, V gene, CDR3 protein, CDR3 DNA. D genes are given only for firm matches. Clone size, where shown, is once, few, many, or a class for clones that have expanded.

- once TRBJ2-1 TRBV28 CASTIRGEQFF TGTGCCAGCACCATAAGGGGCGAGCAGTTCTTC
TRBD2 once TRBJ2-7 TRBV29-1 CSVEALADSYEQYF TGCAGCGTTGAAGCACTAGCGGATTCCTACGAGCAGTACTTC
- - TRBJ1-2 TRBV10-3 CAISEREGGYGYTF TGTGCCATCAGTGAGAGGGAGGGAGGTTATGGCTACACCTTC
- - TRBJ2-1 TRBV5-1 CASAGPAYNEQFF TGCGCCAGCGCAGGGCCAGCCTACAATGAGCAGTTCTTC
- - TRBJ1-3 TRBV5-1 CASSLDDSPGNTIYF TGCGCCAGCAGCTTGGACGACTCTCCTGGAAACACCATATATTTT
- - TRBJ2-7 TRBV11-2 CASSQSAFGGGLDEQYF TGTGCCAGCAGCCAAAGCGCTTTCGGGGGTGGATTGGACGAGCAGTACTTC
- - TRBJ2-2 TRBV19 CASSIGLATANTGELFF TGTGCCAGTAGTATCGGGCTAGCGACTGCGAACACCGGGGAGCTGTTTTTT
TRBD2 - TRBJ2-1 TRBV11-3 CASSLGLAGNEQFF TGTGCCAGCAGCTTGGGACTAGCGGGGAATGAGCAGTTCTTC
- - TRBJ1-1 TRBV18 CASSPQQDTEAFF TGTGCCAGCTCACCACAACAGGACACTGAAGCTTTCTTT
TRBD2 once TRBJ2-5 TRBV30 CAWGTSGRSAQYF TGTGCCTGGGGGACTAGCGGCCGGTCGGCCCAGTACTTC
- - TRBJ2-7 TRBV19 CASSIDGEGYEQYF TGTGCCAGTAGTATAGACGGAGAGGGCTACGAGCAGTACTTC
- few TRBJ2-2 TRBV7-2 CASIFDRNTGELFF TGTGCCAGCATCTTCGACAGGAACACCGGGGAGCTGTTTTTT
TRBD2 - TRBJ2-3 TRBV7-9 CASSLETSFLTDTQYF TGTGCCAGCAGCTTAGAGACTAGCTTTCTAACAGATACGCAGTATTTT
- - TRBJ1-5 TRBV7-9 CASSLNGVNQPQHF TGTGCCAGCAGCTTAAACGGGGTCAATCAGCCCCAGCATTTT
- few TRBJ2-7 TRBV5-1 CASSLVDWSYEQYF TGCGCCAGCAGCTTGGTTGACTGGTCCTACGAGCAGTACTTC
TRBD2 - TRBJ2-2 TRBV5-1 CASSLGTSGNTGELFF TGCGCCAGCAGCTTGGGGACTAGCGGGAACACCGGGGAGCTGTTTTTT
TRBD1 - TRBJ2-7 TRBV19 CASSVPTGPSSYEQYF TGTGCCAGTAGTGTACCGACAGGGCCGAGCTCCTACGAGCAGTACTTC
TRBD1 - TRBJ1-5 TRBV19 CASTGTGGSNQPQHF TGTGCCAGTACCGGGACAGGGGGCAGCAATCAGCCCCAGCATTTT
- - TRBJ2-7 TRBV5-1 CASSPSGLVNEQYF TGCGCCAGCAGCCCAAGTGGTCTAGTGAATGAGCAGTACTTC
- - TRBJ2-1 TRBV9 CASSEGGGSYNEQFF TGTGCCAGCAGCGAGGGGGGGGGTTCCTACAATGAGCAGTTCTTC
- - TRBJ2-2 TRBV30 CAWSVSENGELFF TGTGCCTGGAGTGTTAGTGAGAACGGGGAGCTGTTTTTT
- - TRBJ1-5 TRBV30 CAWSARLNQPQHF TGTGCCTGGAGTGCTAGACTCAATCAGCCCCAGCATTTT
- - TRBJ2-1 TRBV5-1 CASSAAVRKDNEQFF TGCGCCAGCAGCGCCGCGGTGCGGAAAGATAATGAGCAGTTCTTC
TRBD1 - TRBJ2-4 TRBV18 CASSPTGGDKNIQYF TGTGCCAGCTCACCGACAGGGGGGGATAAAAACATTCAGTACTTC
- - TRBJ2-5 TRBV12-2 CASRPLGAVQETQYF TGTGCAAGTCGCCCCCTAGGGGCGGTCCAAGAGACCCAGTACTTC
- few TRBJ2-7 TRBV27 CASPDWSSYEQYF TGTGCCAGCCCTGACTGGAGCTCCTACGAGCAGTACTTC
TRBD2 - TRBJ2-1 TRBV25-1 CARKTTGTSGYNEQFF TGTGCCAGAAAAACAACCGGGACTAGCGGTTACAATGAGCAGTTCTTC
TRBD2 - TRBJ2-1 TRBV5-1 CASSLEVGLAGYNEQFF TGCGCCAGCAGCTTGGAGGTGGGACTAGCGGGGTACAATGAGCAGTTCTTC
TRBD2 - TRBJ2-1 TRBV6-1 CASSSEAGGLNEQFF TGTGCCAGCAGCTCTGAAGCGGGAGGTTTAAATGAGCAGTTCTTC
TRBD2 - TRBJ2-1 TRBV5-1 CASSLALAGGNNEQFF TGCGCCAGCAGCTTGGCCCTAGCGGGGGGAAACAATGAGCAGTTCTTC
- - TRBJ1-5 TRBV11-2 CASSLERDQPQHF TGTGCCAGCAGCTTAGAACGGGATCAGCCCCAGCATTTT
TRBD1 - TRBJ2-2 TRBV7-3 CASSLQGATGELFF TGTGCCAGCAGCTTACAGGGGGCAACCGGGGAGCTGTTTTTT
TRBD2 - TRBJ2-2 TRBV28 CASSPTLAGENTGELFF TGTGCCAGCAGTCCTACTCTAGCGGGGGAGAACACCGGGGAGCTGTTTTTT
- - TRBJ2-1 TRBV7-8 CASSLDQMNEQFF TGTGCCAGCAGCTTAGACCAGATGAATGAGCAGTTCTTC
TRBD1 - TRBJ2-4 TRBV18 CASSPTGEGTKNIQYF TGTGCCAGCTCACCAACAGGGGAAGGGACCAAAAACATTCAGTACTTC
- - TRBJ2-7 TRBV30 CAWINPLFGGEQYF TGTGCCTGGATAAACCCACTTTTTGGCGGCGAGCAGTACTTC
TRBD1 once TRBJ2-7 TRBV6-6 CATRDRGAEQYF TGTGCCACCCGGGACAGGGGCGCCGAGCAGTACTTC
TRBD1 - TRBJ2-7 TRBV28 CASSSTGTGGFRGSYEQYF TGTGCCAGCAGCTCAACCGGGACAGGGGGCTTCCGGGGCTCCTACGAGCAGTACTTC
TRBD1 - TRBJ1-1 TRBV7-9 CASSFGQGAAEAFF TGTGCCAGCAGCTTCGGACAGGGGGCGGCTGAAGCTTTCTTT
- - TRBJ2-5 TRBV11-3 CASRGSGRQYF TGTGCCAGCCGTGGGTCAGGGAGGCAGTACTTC
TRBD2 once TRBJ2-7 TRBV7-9 CASSLGVSREGLYEQYF TGTGCCAGCAGCTTAGGTGTTTCACGGGAGGGTCTCTACGAGCAGTACTTC
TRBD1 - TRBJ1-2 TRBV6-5 CASSSGTGVGGYTF TGTGCCAGCAGTTCCGGGACAGGGGTGGGTGGCTACACCTTC
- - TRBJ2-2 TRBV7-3 CASSLNGGATNTGELFF TGTGCCAGCAGCTTAAATGGGGGGGCGACGAACACCGGGGAGCTGTTTTTT
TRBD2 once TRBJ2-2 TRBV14 CASSQEKSSGRIGELFF TGTGCCAGCAGCCAAGAAAAATCTAGCGGGAGAATCGGGGAGCTGTTTTTT
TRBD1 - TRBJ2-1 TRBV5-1 CASSLAGGYEQFF TGCGCCAGCAGCTTGGCAGGGGGTTATGAGCAGTTCTTC
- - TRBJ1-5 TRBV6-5 CASSRGYSNQPQHF TGTGCCAGCAGTCGGGGGTATAGCAATCAACCCCAGCATTTT